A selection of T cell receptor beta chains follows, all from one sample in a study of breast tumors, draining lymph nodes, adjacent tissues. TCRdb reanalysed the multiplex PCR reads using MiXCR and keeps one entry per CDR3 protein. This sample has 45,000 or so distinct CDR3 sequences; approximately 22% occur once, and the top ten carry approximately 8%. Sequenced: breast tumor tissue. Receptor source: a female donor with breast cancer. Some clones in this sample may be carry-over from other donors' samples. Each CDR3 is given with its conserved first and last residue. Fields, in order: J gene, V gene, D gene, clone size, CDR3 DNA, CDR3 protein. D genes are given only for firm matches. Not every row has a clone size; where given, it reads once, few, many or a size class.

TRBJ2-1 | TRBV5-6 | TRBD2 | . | TGTGCCGGCAGCCGCCTAGCGGGGGGCTACGATGAGCAGTTCTTC | CAGSRLAGGYDEQFF
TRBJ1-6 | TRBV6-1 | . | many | TGTGCCAGCAGTGAAGTAGGGGGACCGAATTCACCCCTCCACTTT | CASSEVGGPNSPLHF
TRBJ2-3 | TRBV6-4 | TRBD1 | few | TGTGCCAGCAGCACAGGGGAGTCGGGCACAGATACGCAGTATTTT | CASSTGESGTDTQYF
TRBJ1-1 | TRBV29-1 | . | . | TGCAGCGTTGATACTGAAGCTTTCTTT | CSVDTEAFF
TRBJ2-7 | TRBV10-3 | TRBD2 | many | TGTGCCATCGGAGGGGCTAGCGGGAGGGCCTACGAGCAGTACTTC | CAIGGASGRAYEQYF
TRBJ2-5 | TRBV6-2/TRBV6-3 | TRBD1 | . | TGTGCCAGCGGAGCTACGGGACAGGGGAGCGAGACCCAGTACTTC | CASGATGQGSETQYF
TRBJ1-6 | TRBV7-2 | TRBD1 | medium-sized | TGTGCCAGCGTCGCAGGGGGCTCCTCACCCCTCCACTTT | CASVAGGSSPLHF
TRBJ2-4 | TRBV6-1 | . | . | TGTGCCAGCAGTGAAAGGGTCCCGGGACCGGCTATGGATTCCAAAAACATTCAGTACTTC | CASSERVPGPAMDSKNIQYF
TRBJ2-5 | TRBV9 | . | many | TGTGCCAGCAGCGTCGGTAGTCCGGAGGAGACCCAGTACTTC | CASSVGSPEETQYF
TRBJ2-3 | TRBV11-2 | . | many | TGTGCCAGCAGCTGGGTTGAAGATACGCAGTATTTT | CASSWVEDTQYF
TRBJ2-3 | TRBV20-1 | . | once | TGCAGTGCTTCCAACACAGATACGCAGTATTTT | CSASNTDTQYF
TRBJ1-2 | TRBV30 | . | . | TGTGCCTGCCCGGGGCCGACGGATGGCTACACCTTC | CACPGPTDGYTF
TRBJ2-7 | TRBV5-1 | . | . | TGCGCCAGCAGCTTGGAACACAAGCAATACTTC | CASSLEHKQYF
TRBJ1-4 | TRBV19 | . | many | TGTGCCAGTAGTCTAGCAGAAACAACTAATGAAAAACTGTTTTTT | CASSLAETTNEKLFF
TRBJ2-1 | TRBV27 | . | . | TGTGCCAGCAGTTTACAAGGGCCCAATGAGCAGTTCTTC | CASSLQGPNEQFF
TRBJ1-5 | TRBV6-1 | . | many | TGTGCCAGCAGTCCAGTAGGTCGGGATCAGCCCCAGCATTTT | CASSPVGRDQPQHF
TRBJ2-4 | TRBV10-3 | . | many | TGTGCCATCAGTGAAAAAGGGGCAGTTCTAGCCAAAAACATTCAGTACTTC | CAISEKGAVLAKNIQYF
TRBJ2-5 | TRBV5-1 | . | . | TGCGCCAGCAGCGAGGGTGGAAACCAAGAGACCCAGTACTTC | CASSEGGNQETQYF
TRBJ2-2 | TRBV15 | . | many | TGTGCCACCAGCAGAGAACATGGAGGGGGCTTTGGCGGGGAGCTGTTTTTT | CATSREHGGGFGGELFF
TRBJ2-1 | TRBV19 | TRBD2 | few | TGTGCCAGTAGTAGGACTAGCGGGAGAAAATTCTTC | CASSRTSGRKFF
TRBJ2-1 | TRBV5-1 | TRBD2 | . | TGCGCCAGCACCCAGGGGGGTAGCGGGAGGAATGAGCAGTTCTTC | CASTQGGSGRNEQFF
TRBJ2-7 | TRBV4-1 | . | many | TGCGCCAGCAGTCTTAAATCGACAGCAGCCTACGAGCAGTACTTC | CASSLKSTAAYEQYF
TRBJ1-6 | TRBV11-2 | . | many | TGTGCCAGCAGCCCTACCGGGTCCTCCTATAATTCACCCCTCCACTTT | CASSPTGSSYNSPLHF
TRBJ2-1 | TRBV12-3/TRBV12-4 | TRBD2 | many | TGTGCCAGCAGCCGAGCGGGAGAGGGCAATGAGCAGTTCTTC | CASSRAGEGNEQFF
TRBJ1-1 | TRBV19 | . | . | TGTGCCAGTAGTATGGGGGGCAACACTGAAGCTTTCTTT | CASSMGGNTEAFF
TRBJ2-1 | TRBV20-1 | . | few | TGCAGTGCTAGAGTTCTAGCCCTGGGAGCGAATGAGCAGTTCTTC | CSARVLALGANEQFF
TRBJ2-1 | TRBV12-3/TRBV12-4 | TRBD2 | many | TGTGCCAGCAGTTTTTTTCGACTAGCGGGAGGCAGGAGCTCCTACAATGAGCAGTTCTTC | CASSFFRLAGGRSSYNEQFF
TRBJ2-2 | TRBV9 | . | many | TGTGCCAGCAGCCCCTTTGAGACCGGGGAGCTGTTTTTT | CASSPFETGELFF
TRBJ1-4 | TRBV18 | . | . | TGTGCCAGCTCACCATCGGGAGTTGCAACTAATGAAAAACTGTTTTTT | CASSPSGVATNEKLFF